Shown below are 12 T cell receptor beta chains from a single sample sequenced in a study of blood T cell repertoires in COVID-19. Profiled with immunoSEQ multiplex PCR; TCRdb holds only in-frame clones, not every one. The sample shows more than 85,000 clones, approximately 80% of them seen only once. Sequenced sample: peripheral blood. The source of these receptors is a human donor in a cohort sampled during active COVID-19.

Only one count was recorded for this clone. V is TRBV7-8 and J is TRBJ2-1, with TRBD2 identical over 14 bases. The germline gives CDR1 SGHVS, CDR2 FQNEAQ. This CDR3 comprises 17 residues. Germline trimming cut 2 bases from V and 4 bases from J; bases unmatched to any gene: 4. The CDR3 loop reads CASSLRTSGGLYNEQFF. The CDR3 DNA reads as TGTGCCAGCAGCTTACGGACTAGCGGGGGGCTATACAATGAGCAGTTCTTC.

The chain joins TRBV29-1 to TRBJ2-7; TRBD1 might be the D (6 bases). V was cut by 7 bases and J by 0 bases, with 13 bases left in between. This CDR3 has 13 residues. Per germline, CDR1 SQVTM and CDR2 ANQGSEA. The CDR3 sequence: CSGKQGNSYEQYF. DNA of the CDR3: TGCAGCGGCAAACAGGGAAACTCCTACGAGCAGTACTTC.

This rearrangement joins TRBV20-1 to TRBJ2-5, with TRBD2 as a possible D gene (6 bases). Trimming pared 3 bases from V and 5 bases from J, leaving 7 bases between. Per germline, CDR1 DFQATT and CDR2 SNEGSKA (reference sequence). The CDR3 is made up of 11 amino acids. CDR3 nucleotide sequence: TGCAGTGCTAGGGAGGGCGAGACCCAGTACTTC. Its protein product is CSAREGETQYF.

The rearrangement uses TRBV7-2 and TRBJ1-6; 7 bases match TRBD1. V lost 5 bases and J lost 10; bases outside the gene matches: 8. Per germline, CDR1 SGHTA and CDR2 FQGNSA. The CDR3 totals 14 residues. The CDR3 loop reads CASSDRQGQSPLHF. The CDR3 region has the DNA TGTGCCAGCAGCGACAGACAGGGACAATCACCCCTCCACTTT.

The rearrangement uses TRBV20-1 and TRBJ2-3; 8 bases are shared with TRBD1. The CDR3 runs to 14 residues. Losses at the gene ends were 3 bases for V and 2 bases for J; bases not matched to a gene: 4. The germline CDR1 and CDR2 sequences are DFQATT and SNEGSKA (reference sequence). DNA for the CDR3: TGCAGTGCTAGTGACAGGGGTTCCACAGATACGCAGTATTTT. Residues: CSASDRGSTDTQYF.

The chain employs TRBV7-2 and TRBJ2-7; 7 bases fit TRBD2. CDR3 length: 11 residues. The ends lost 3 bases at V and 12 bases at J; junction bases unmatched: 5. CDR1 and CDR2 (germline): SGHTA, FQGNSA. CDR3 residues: CASSFGGRSYF. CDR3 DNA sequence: TGTGCCAGCAGCTTCGGGGGGAGGTCGTACTTC.

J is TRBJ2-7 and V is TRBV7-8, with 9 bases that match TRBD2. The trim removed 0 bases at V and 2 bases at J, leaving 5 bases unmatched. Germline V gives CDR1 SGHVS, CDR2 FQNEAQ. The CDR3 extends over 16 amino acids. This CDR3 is CASSLASAGGPYEQYF. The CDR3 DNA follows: TGTGCCAGCAGCTTAGCATCAGCGGGAGGCCCCTACGAGCAGTACTTC.

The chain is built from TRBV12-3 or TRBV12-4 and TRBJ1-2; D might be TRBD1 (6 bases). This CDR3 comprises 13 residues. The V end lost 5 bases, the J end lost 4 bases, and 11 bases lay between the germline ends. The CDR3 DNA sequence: TGTGCCAGCAGTGATACAGGGTTCTATGGCTACACCTTC. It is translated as CASSDTGFYGYTF.

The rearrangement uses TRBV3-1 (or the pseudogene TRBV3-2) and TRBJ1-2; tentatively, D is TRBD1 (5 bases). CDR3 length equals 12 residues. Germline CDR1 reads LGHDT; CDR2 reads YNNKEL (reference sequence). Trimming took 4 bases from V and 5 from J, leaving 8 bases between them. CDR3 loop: CASSPGGYGYTF. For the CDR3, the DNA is TGTGCCAGCAGCCCGGGGGGTTATGGCTACACCTTC.

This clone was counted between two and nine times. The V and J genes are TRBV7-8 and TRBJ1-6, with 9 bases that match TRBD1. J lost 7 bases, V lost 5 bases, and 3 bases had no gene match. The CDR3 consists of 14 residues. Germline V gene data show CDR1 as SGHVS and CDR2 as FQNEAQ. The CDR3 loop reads CASSRDRGNSPLHF. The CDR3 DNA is TGTGCCAGCAGCCGTGACAGGGGGAATTCACCCCTCCACTTT.

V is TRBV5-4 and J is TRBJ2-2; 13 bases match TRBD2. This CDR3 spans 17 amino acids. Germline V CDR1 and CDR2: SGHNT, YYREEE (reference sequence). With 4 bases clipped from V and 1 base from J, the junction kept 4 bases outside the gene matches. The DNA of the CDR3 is TGTGCCAGCAGCATCAGACTAGCGGGGGGGAACACCGGGGAGCTGTTTTTT. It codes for CASSIRLAGGNTGELFF.

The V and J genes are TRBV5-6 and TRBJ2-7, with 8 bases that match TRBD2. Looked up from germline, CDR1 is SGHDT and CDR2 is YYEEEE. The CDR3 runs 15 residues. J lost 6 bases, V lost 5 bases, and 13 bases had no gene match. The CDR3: CASRGTQRGLPEQYF. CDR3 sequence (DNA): TGTGCCAGCAGGGGGACCCAGCGGGGGTTGCCCGAGCAGTACTTC.